Included here is one T cell receptor (beta chain) sequence, with context. Its target is unknown. Other DNA sequences within the sample encode an identical CDR3. Naive CD8 cells, CD45RO-negative and positively selected for CCR7, excluded terminally differentiated effector memory CD45RA+ cells. Each sorted subset replicate got 200 ng genomic DNA, roughly 30,000 genomes. Generated by immunoSEQ multiplex PCR, the TCRdb table keeps only in-frame clones and is missing some. In the table there are more than 2 million clones, about 95% of which are singletons. This entry comes from a study of shared clonotypes between healthy human individuals. Study-level information: The donor group consisted of two women and three men, aged 18 to 49.

Findings of the study overall: Represented genetic and exposure-history diversity was restricted by having few donors. When compared with the clonotypes that were shared by all four sorted-subset donors, the non-shared clonotypes turned out to have lower generation probabilities.

Per germline, CDR1 SGHDT and CDR2 YYEEEE. The V end was cut by 0 bases, the J end by 7 bases, with 8 bases between. The CDR3 has 12 residues. The chain carries TRBV5-6 and TRBJ2-7, with D uncertain. This clonotype was obtained from a man in his late teens or twenties in good health. The sample comprised naive CD8+ T cells sorted from blood. The CDR3 sequence is CASSLEGYEQYF. CDR3 DNA sequence: TGTGCCAGCAGCTTGGAAGGATATGAGCAGTACTTC.